These 28 T cell receptor beta chains were all obtained from the same sample, sequenced in a study of beta chain features in type 1 diabetes. As every portion of the isolated RNA was reverse transcribed, the sequencing read expressed TCRB transcripts. Here immunoSEQ multiplex PCR was the method, and the copy in TCRdb shows in-frame clones only, minus some. The data hold a few hundred thousand clones, with approximately 11% observed a single time. Source material: naive CD4+ T cells from blood. Receptors originate from a woman in her twenties or thirties in good health.

This clone showed up just a few times. The chain links TRBV15 to TRBJ2-5; 13 positions agree with TRBD2. CDR3 length: 16 amino acids. With V trimmed by 1 base and J by 4 bases, 3 bases remained unmatched. Germline V gene sequence: CDR1 LNHNV, CDR2 YYDKDF (reference sequence). The CDR3 spells CATSRGLAGGLETQYF. CDR3 bases: TGTGCCACCAGCAGAGGACTAGCGGGAGGCTTAGAGACCCAGTACTTC.

The chain couples TRBV4-2 to TRBJ1-1; no definite D call. The V end lost 0 bases, the J end lost 0 bases, and 11 bases lay between the germline ends. Per the germline V gene, CDR1 is LGHNA and CDR2 is YNFKEQ. The CDR3 totals 16 residues. The CDR3 coding sequence is TGTGCCAGCAGCCAAGATCCTCGTCCAGTGAACACTGAAGCTTTCTTT. Protein sequence: CASSQDPRPVNTEAFF.

CDR3 sequence reads: CASSIGLRDGYTF. The CDR3 DNA sequence: TGTGCCAGTAGTATCGGGTTGCGCGATGGCTACACCTTC. This chain uses TRBV19 with TRBJ1-2; D call uncertain. V shed 3 bases and J shed 6 bases, with 11 bases lying between them. CDR1 is LNHDA, CDR2 SQIVND, per germline (reference sequence). The CDR3 contains 13 residues.

This clone was counted between two and nine times. CDR3: CASSNPGLLGYEQYF. CDR3 nucleotides: TGTGCCAGCAGTAACCCGGGACTCCTAGGCTACGAGCAGTACTTC. The chain links TRBV6-5 to TRBJ2-7, with a tentative D call TRBD2 (6 bases). The CDR3 contains 15 residues. Looked up from germline, CDR1 is MNHEY and CDR2 is SVGAGI. V lost 5 bases to trimming and J lost 3 bases, with 17 bases between them.

This clone was seen a handful of times. The rearrangement joins TRBV30 to TRBJ2-6; a weak D match, TRBD1 (6 bases). Germline assignment: CDR1 GTSNPN and CDR2 SVGIG (reference sequence). V lost 3 bases and J 2 bases, leaving 11 bases between the germline ends. CDR3 length: 15 residues. The CDR3 sequence is CAWSRNRAGANVLTF. CDR3 DNA: TGTGCCTGGAGCAGAAACAGGGCTGGGGCCAACGTCCTGACTTTC.

V is TRBV28 and J is TRBJ2-7; 12 nucleotides line up with TRBD2. Germline CDR1 is MDHEN and CDR2 is SYDVKM. This CDR3 spans 15 amino acids. Trimming cost V 6 bases and J 7 bases; bases outside gene matches: 10. CDR3 residues: CASSHTSGGTREQYF. Here the CDR3 DNA reads TGTGCCAGCAGCCATACTAGCGGGGGGACGAGGGAGCAGTACTTC.

The chain is built from TRBV30 and TRBJ2-5, with TRBD1 matching over 9 bases. Germline V gives CDR1 GTSNPN, CDR2 SVGIG (reference sequence). The V and J ends lost 0 bases and 1 base, in that order; junction bases with no gene match: 6. The CDR3 covers 16 residues. The DNA for the CDR3 is TGTGCCTGGAGTGTACAACAGGGGGCAACCCAAGAGACCCAGTACTTC. Protein product: CAWSVQQGATQETQYF.

The CDR3: CASSLRGDLYEQYF. CDR3 DNA: TGTGCCAGCAGCCTGCGGGGCGATCTCTACGAGCAGTACTTC. J is TRBJ2-7 and V is TRBV7-9, with a possible D match to TRBD2 (6 bases). V was trimmed by 5 bases and J by 3 bases, leaving 14 bases between them. The V gene's germline CDR1 is SEHNR and CDR2 FQNEAQ (reference sequence). The CDR3 is 14 residues long.

The V call is TRBV18, the J call TRBJ2-5; TRBD1 is a possible D gene (5 bases). CDR1 and CDR2 from the germline V gene are KGHSH and LQKENI. The germline V and J ends were trimmed by 6 bases and 1 base, with 15 bases remaining between them. The CDR3 is made up of 15 amino acids. The CDR3 sequence: CASSDTRSIQETQYF. The CDR3, as DNA: TGTGCCAGCTCGGACACGCGAAGTATCCAAGAGACCCAGTACTTC. Full variable domain (missing parts from reference TRBV18 and TRBJ2-5): NAGVMQNPRHLVRRRGQEARLRCSPMKGHSHVYWYRQLPEEGLKFMVYLQKENIIDESGMPKERFSAEFPKEGPSILRIQQVVRGDSAAYFCASSDTRSIQETQYFGPGTRLLVL.

The V call is TRBV5-4, the J call TRBJ1-2; D unresolved. V lost 1 base to trimming and J lost 5 bases, with 9 bases between them. Looked up from germline, CDR1 is SGHNT and CDR2 is YYREEE (reference sequence). The CDR3 is 13 amino acids. The chain's CDR3 is CASSLSRVYGYTF. For the CDR3, the DNA is TGTGCCAGCAGCTTGAGTAGAGTTTATGGCTACACCTTC.

This clone was seen more than once but under ten times. Here the CDR3 DNA reads TGCGCCAGCAGCTTAGGGACAGGGATAAACATTCAGTACTTC. It translates to CASSLGTGINIQYF. The chain carries TRBV5-1 and TRBJ2-4; 9 nucleotides line up with TRBD1. V gave up 2 bases and J gave up 6 bases; unmatched junction bases: 3. The CDR3 extends over 14 amino acids. CDR1 is SGHRS and CDR2 is YFSETQ in the germline V gene.

The chain joins TRBV29-1 to TRBJ1-1; D not resolved. The CDR3 extends over 13 amino acids. Trimming removed 5 bases from V and 0 bases from J, with 10 bases in between. Germline CDR1 SQVTM, CDR2 ANQGSEA. The CDR3 loop is CSVSHSMNTEAFF. CDR3 bases: TGCAGCGTTTCCCACAGCATGAACACTGAAGCTTTCTTT. Filled out from reference TRBV29-1 and TRBJ1-1, the complete variable domain reads SAVISQKPSRDICQRGTSLTIQCQVDSQVTMMFWYRQQPGQSLTLIATANQGSEATYESGFVIDKFPISRPNLTFSTLTVSNMSPEDSSIYLCSVSHSMNTEAFFGQGTRLTVV.

V is TRBV7-3 and J is TRBJ2-7, with D hard to call. Trimming cost V 3 bases and J 6 bases, with 21 bases left between them. Germline CDR1 SGHTA, CDR2 FQGTGA. This CDR3 has 16 amino acids. This chain's CDR3 is CASSFVPSSPELEQYF. CDR3 sequence (DNA): TGTGCCAGCAGCTTTGTCCCCTCTAGTCCCGAGCTCGAGCAGTACTTC.

This clone was observed a handful of times. The genes are TRBV2 and TRBJ1-5; tentative D call: TRBD1 (6 bases). This CDR3 has 14 residues. Per the germline V gene, CDR1 is SNHLY and CDR2 is FYNNEI. V was cut by 6 bases and J by 1 base, with 10 bases left in between. CDR3 nucleotides: TGTGCCAGCAGGGCAGACAGGAGCAATCAGCCCCAGCATTTT. Protein product: CASRADRSNQPQHF.

A few counts support this clone. The chain carries TRBV6-5 and TRBJ2-3; D is perhaps TRBD1 (8 bases). The V end lost 4 bases, the J end lost 12 bases, and 17 bases lay between the germline ends. The CDR3 is made up of 13 amino acids. Germline V gene sequence: CDR1 MNHEY, CDR2 SVGAGI. This chain's CDR3 is CASSWGGQATQYF. CDR3 DNA: TGTGCCAGCAGTTGGGGGGGACAGGCTACCCAGTATTTT.

This clone has more than one count but fewer than ten. The chain couples TRBV2 to TRBJ1-2; weak D call: TRBD1 (5 bases). The CDR3 is 13 amino acids. Germline CDR1 reads SNHLY; CDR2 reads FYNNEI. Trimming removed 6 bases at V and 2 bases at J, with 10 bases between. The CDR3 sequence is CASSQQENYGYTF. The CDR3 DNA reads as TGTGCCAGCAGCCAACAGGAAAACTATGGCTACACCTTC. Full variable domain (rest looked up from reference TRBV2 and TRBJ1-2): EPEVTQTPSHQVTQMGQEVILRCVPISNHLYFYWYRQILGQKVEFLVSFYNNEISEKSEIFDDQFSVERPDGSNFTLKIRSTKLEDSAMYFCASSQQENYGYTFGSGTRLTVV.

This clone was found a few times. The chain carries TRBV7-3 and TRBJ2-5; tentatively, D is TRBD1 (5 bases). Germline CDR1 SGHTA, CDR2 FQGTGA. V lost 2 bases and J lost 5, with 12 bases in between. This CDR3 is built from 14 residues. The CDR3 region has the DNA TGTGCCAGCAGCTTATCCAGGGATAAGGAGACCCAGTACTTC. It codes for CASSLSRDKETQYF.

The rearrangement joins TRBV11-2 to TRBJ2-1; 12 positions match TRBD2. V lost 4 bases, J lost 3 bases, and 10 bases stayed unmatched. The length of the CDR3 is 18 residues. Germline CDR1 reads SGHAT; CDR2 reads FQNNGV. The CDR3 spells CASSSRASGRALYNEQFF. CDR3 bases: TGTGCCAGCAGCTCTAGGGCTAGCGGGAGGGCCCTCTACAATGAGCAGTTCTTC. Full variable domain (rest looked up from reference TRBV11-2 and TRBJ2-1): EAGVAQSPRYKIIEKRQSVAFWCNPISGHATLYWYQQILGQGPKLLIQFQNNGVVDDSQLPKDRFSAERLKGVDSTLKIQPAKLEDSAVYLCASSSRASGRALYNEQFFGPGTRLTVL.

This clone occurred a few times. The rearrangement links TRBV19 to TRBJ1-1, with 7 positions matching TRBD1. Germline values: CDR1 LNHDA, CDR2 SQIVND (reference sequence). J lost 1 base, V lost 10 bases, and 6 bases had no gene match. The CDR3 has 13 amino acids. The CDR3 region is CATTRQGNTEAFF. CDR3 in DNA: TGTGCCACTACTCGACAGGGGAACACTGAAGCTTTCTTT.

This clone was observed a few times. The CDR3, as DNA: TGTGCCAGCAGTGATGGTGGGAGCCCGCCCTACAATGAGCAGTTCTTC. Its protein product is CASSDGGSPPYNEQFF. This chain uses TRBV2 with TRBJ2-1; a weak D match, TRBD2 (5 bases). The CDR3 runs 16 residues. Germline CDR1 SNHLY, CDR2 FYNNEI. V gave up 3 bases and J gave up 2 bases, with 14 bases separating them.

This clone has a handful of counts. The chain combines TRBV15 with TRBJ2-7; 7 bases line up with TRBD1. The CDR3 has 13 amino acids. From germline, CDR1 is LNHNV and CDR2 YYDKDF (reference sequence). V shed 4 bases, J shed 4 bases, and the junction held 4 bases outside the gene matches. The CDR3, as DNA: TGTGCCACCAGCAAACCGGGACAGTACGAGCAGTACTTC. Its translation: CATSKPGQYEQYF.

V gene TRBV6-5 combines with J gene TRBJ2-1; 8 nucleotides align to TRBD2. Per germline, CDR1 MNHEY and CDR2 SVGAGI. V lost 0 bases to trimming and J lost 5 bases; unmatched junction nucleotides: 6. CDR3 length: 16 residues. CDR3 residues: CASSYSSGGFDNEQFF. The CDR3 nucleotides are TGTGCCAGCAGTTACTCGTCGGGAGGGTTCGACAATGAGCAGTTCTTC.

This clone was detected a few times. V is TRBV28 and J is TRBJ2-1, with 7 positions matching TRBD2. The CDR3 runs to 17 residues. From germline, CDR1 is MDHEN and CDR2 SYDVKM. Unmatched junction bases numbered 16, after V lost 10 bases and J lost 1 base. The CDR3 bases are TGTGCCACGGTGGAGGGAGGGCCTCTTCGTTCCTACAATGAGCAGTTCTTC. Translation gives CATVEGGPLRSYNEQFF.

V usage is TRBV7-2 and J usage is TRBJ2-5, with 11 bases that match TRBD2. The CDR3 is 15 amino acids. Germline lookup yields CDR1 SGHTA and CDR2 FQGNSA. Trimming took 5 bases from V and 5 from J; bases not matched to a gene: 7. DNA of the CDR3: TGTGCCAGCAGCCAAGGGACTAGCGGTCCGGAGACCCAGTACTTC. It translates to CASSQGTSGPETQYF.

This clone was detected ten times or more. The V and J genes are TRBV28 and TRBJ2-5, with no clear D. The CDR3 length is 12 residues. Between the trimmed V and J ends, which lost 3 bases and 4 bases, there was a span of 6 bases. Germline V lookup: CDR1 MDHEN, CDR2 SYDVKM. In DNA, the CDR3 is TGTGCCAGCAGTTTGAGCATAGAGACCCAGTACTTC. Translated: CASSLSIETQYF.

This clone was found a few times. This chain connects TRBV18 to TRBJ1-1, with D possibly matching TRBD1 (6 bases). Trimming took off 1 base at V and 1 base at J, with 13 bases between the two ends. This CDR3 has 16 residues. CDR1 and CDR2 (germline): KGHSH, LQKENI. CDR3 loop: CASSPRVGTKNTEAFF. The CDR3 nucleotides read TGTGCCAGCTCACCACGTGTAGGGACAAAGAACACTGAAGCTTTCTTT.

This clone was picked up a small number of times. V is TRBV29-1 and J is TRBJ2-7; 9 bases fit TRBD1. With 3 bases clipped from V and 4 bases from J, the junction kept 7 bases outside the gene matches. The CDR3 runs to 14 residues. Germline V lookup: CDR1 SQVTM, CDR2 ANQGSEA. This CDR3 reads CSVDIRQGGYEQYF. In DNA, the CDR3 is TGCAGCGTTGATATTCGACAGGGGGGGTACGAGCAGTACTTC.

This clone was seen more than once but under ten times. This chain links TRBV7-6 with TRBJ2-2; maybe TRBD2 (5 bases). From germline, CDR1 is SGHVS and CDR2 FNYEAQ. The CDR3 runs to 13 residues. Trimming took 5 bases from V and 6 from J, leaving 10 bases between them. CDR3 sequence (DNA): TGTGCCAGCAGCCCCCGCGGGTCCGGGGAGCTGTTTTTT. It translates to CASSPRGSGELFF.